These 19 T cell receptor beta chains originate from one sample sequenced in a study of siplizumab effects on memory and regulatory T cells. Libraries were prepared by immunoSEQ multiplex PCR; TCRdb keeps only in-frame clonotypes and omits some of them. The table shows around 58,000 clones, with 83% occurring only once. Sequenced material: memory CD4+ T cells sorted from blood. All receptors derive from a human donor in good health.

The chain is built from TRBV29-1 and TRBJ2-3; D unresolved. The V gene's germline CDR1 is SQVTM and CDR2 ANQGSEA. Trimming left V 1 base short and J 5 bases short, with 4 bases between. This CDR3 contains 11 residues. CDR3 region: CSVEGRDTQYF. The CDR3, as DNA: TGCAGCGTTGAAGGCAGAGATACGCAGTATTTT.

This rearrangement joins TRBV12-5 to TRBJ2-1; perhaps TRBD2 as D (5 bases). Germline V gene sequence: CDR1 LGHNT, CDR2 FRNRAP. CDR3 size: 16 residues. The germline V and J ends were trimmed by 3 bases and 7 bases, with 19 bases remaining between them. Here the CDR3 reads CASGLRFGQPGNEQFF. In nucleotides, the CDR3 is TGTGCTAGTGGTTTAAGGTTTGGGCAGCCGGGAAATGAGCAGTTCTTC.

This clone was seen a single time. V and J are TRBV5-1 and TRBJ2-2; D is uncertain. V lost 0 bases and J lost 2, with 8 bases in between. From germline, CDR1 is SGHRS and CDR2 YFSETQ. CDR3 length equals 15 residues. CDR3 amino acids: CASSLGRQNTGELFF. CDR3 sequence (DNA): TGCGCCAGCAGCTTGGGCAGACAAAACACCGGGGAGCTGTTTTTT.

The chain has TRBV19 and TRBJ1-5; 7 bases map to TRBD1. Germline V gene lookup returns CDR1 LNHDA and CDR2 SQIVND (reference sequence). Germline trimming cut 7 bases from V and 5 bases from J; bases unmatched to any gene: 14. The CDR3 spans 16 residues. CDR3 sequence (DNA): TGTGCCAGTATCCCCAGGGGGAGTTGGAAAGATCAGCCCCAGCATTTT. This sequence encodes CASIPRGSWKDQPQHF.

This clone was seen a handful of times. This sequence joins TRBV4-1 and TRBJ2-5; D is perhaps TRBD1 or TRBD2 (6 bases each). Germline CDR1 is MGHRA and CDR2 is YSYEKL. Trimming pared 2 bases from V and 11 bases from J, leaving 12 bases between. CDR3 length equals 12 residues. In nucleotides, the CDR3 is TGCGCCAGCAGCCAACCTGGAGGGGGGCAGTACTTC. As protein: CASSQPGGGQYF.

The sample holds one count of this clone. This rearrangement joins TRBV10-1 to TRBJ1-3; possible D gene TRBD1, 6 bases. Germline CDR1 WNHNN, CDR2 SYGVQD (reference sequence). The V and J ends lost 7 bases and 0 bases respectively, with 13 bases between them. CDR3 length: 15 residues. The CDR3 DNA reads as TGCGCCAGCAAGGCCCAGACAGGCTCTGGAAACACCATATATTTT. This encodes CASKAQTGSGNTIYF.

The gene calls are TRBV11-2 and TRBJ2-7, with 9 nucleotides matching TRBD1. The CDR3 length is 14 residues. V dropped 9 bases and J dropped 3; count of bases not matched to a gene: 9. Germline CDR1 is SGHAT and CDR2 is FQNNGV. CDR3 in DNA: TGTGCCAGTACGGTAGACAGGGGGAACTACGAGCAGTACTTC. It is translated as CASTVDRGNYEQYF.

This rearrangement joins TRBV2 to TRBJ1-2; D is perhaps TRBD1 (5 bases). Germline-derived CDR1 and CDR2 are SNHLY and FYNNEI. The CDR3 is made up of 14 amino acids. V lost 5 bases and J 4 bases, leaving 14 bases between the germline ends. CDR3 DNA sequence: TGTGCCAGCAGTCAATTCGGGGGGATCTATGGCTACACCTTC. This encodes CASSQFGGIYGYTF.

The chain recombines TRBV10-3 with TRBJ1-1; D not resolved. The CDR3 runs 11 residues. Germline V lookup: CDR1 ENHRY, CDR2 SYGVKD. The V and J ends lost 10 bases and 3 bases respectively, with 9 bases between them. Here the CDR3 reads CATGRDTEAFF. CDR3 DNA sequence: TGTGCCACTGGAAGAGACACTGAAGCTTTCTTT.

This clone has only a few counts. The J gene is TRBJ2-3, the V gene TRBV7-9, with 9 bases fitting TRBD2. Germline values: CDR1 SEHNR, CDR2 FQNEAQ (reference sequence). The CDR3 spans 19 residues. Trimming took 4 bases from V and 0 from J; bases not matched to a gene: 14. The CDR3 loop is CASSSGLAGGEFSTDTQYF. CDR3 bases: TGTGCCAGCAGCTCGGGACTAGCAGGGGGAGAATTCAGCACAGATACGCAGTATTTT.

This chain links TRBV5-1 with TRBJ2-7, with unresolved D. V lost 0 bases, J lost 4 bases, and 17 bases lay in between. This CDR3 comprises 16 residues. Germline CDR1 reads SGHRS; CDR2 reads YFSETQ. As DNA, the CDR3 is TGCGCCAGCAGCTTGGACGTTCAAGGGATCTCGTACGAGCAGTACTTC. It encodes CASSLDVQGISYEQYF.

The chain uses TRBV6-1 and TRBJ2-7; 8 nucleotides line up with TRBD2. CDR1 is MNHNS, CDR2 SASEGT, per germline. V lost 6 bases, J lost 6 bases, and 13 bases stayed unmatched. The CDR3 is 15 residues long. The chain's CDR3 is CASSLGGTRSVEQYF. The DNA for the CDR3 is TGTGCCAGCAGCCTTGGGGGGACTAGGAGCGTCGAGCAGTACTTC.

The CDR3 coding sequence is TGTGCCTGGAGTGGACAGGGGTGGACCCAGCATTTT. It translates to CAWSGQGWTQHF. The chain combines TRBV30 with TRBJ1-5, with 8 bases fitting TRBD1. V was clipped by 1 base and J by 11 bases; unmatched bases: 4. Germline lookup yields CDR1 GTSNPN and CDR2 SVGIG (reference sequence). CDR3 length equals 12 residues.

The V call is TRBV9, the J call TRBJ2-7, with TRBD2 as a possible D gene (6 bases). Germline CDR1 SGDLS, CDR2 YYNGEE. Trimming left V 4 bases short and J 0 bases short, with 14 bases between. The CDR3 is 15 residues long. The CDR3 DNA reads as TGTGCCAGCAGCTTTGGGACTGGATCCTCCTACGAGCAGTACTTC. Encoded protein: CASSFGTGSSYEQYF.

V and J are TRBV13 and TRBJ1-5; a weak D match, TRBD1 (5 bases). V was trimmed by 4 bases and J by 3 bases, leaving 10 bases between them. This CDR3 has 14 residues. Germline loops: CDR1 PRHDT, CDR2 FYEKMQ (reference sequence). The CDR3: CASSSREDNQPQHF. In DNA, the CDR3 is TGTGCCAGCAGCTCCAGGGAAGACAATCAGCCCCAGCATTTT.

The CDR3 reads CASSQDVEGIISSPLHF. Here the CDR3 DNA reads TGCGCCAGCAGCCAAGATGTGGAGGGAATTATAAGTTCACCCCTCCACTTT. The chain joins TRBV4-1 to TRBJ1-6; D call uncertain. CDR1 and CDR2 from the germline V gene are MGHRA and YSYEKL. The CDR3 consists of 17 residues. The V end was cut by 0 bases, the J end by 9 bases, with 18 bases between.

This clone has a handful of counts. The chain combines TRBV7-8 with TRBJ2-5; TRBD1 is a possible D gene (5 bases). CDR1 and CDR2 (germline): SGHVS, FQNEAQ. The V end was cut by 6 bases, the J end by 3 bases, with 14 bases between. The CDR3 runs to 14 residues. The CDR3 spells CASSLRGRKETQYF. The CDR3 nucleotides are TGTGCCAGCAGTCTTAGGGGAAGAAAAGAGACCCAGTACTTC.

The J gene is TRBJ2-1, the V gene TRBV23-1; 9 nucleotides align to TRBD1. TRBV23-1 falls under the ORF class, with uncertain function. J gave up 7 bases and V 2 bases, and 9 bases lay outside the gene matches. The CDR3 contains 16 residues. This CDR3 reads CASSQPWTGESNEQFF. Here the CDR3 DNA reads TGCGCCAGCAGTCAACCTTGGACAGGGGAGTCGAATGAGCAGTTCTTC.

The chain joins TRBV18 to TRBJ1-4, with a tentative D call TRBD1 (5 bases). The CDR3 spans 15 residues. Looked up from germline, CDR1 is KGHSH and CDR2 is LQKENI. The V end was cut by 3 bases, the J end by 8 bases, with 16 bases between. The CDR3 DNA is TGTGCCAGCTCACCCAACGCGGGGCATCAAGAAAAACTGTTTTTT. As protein: CASSPNAGHQEKLFF.